This TCR beta chain was documented in a study of blood T cells in healthy people across ages. The use of a sample-barcoded 5' primer and a J-beta primer mix characterized a second PCR of roughly 6 to 11 cycles. In TCRdb, the 5' RACE reads were re-called with MiXCR into one record per CDR3 protein. The sample holds 1.5 million to 2 million distinct CDR3 sequences, about 31% seen once. Deletions cut 0 bases from V and 5 bases from J, with 22 bases between. From germline, CDR1 is DFQATT and CDR2 SNEGSKA (reference sequence). This CDR3 comprises 17 residues. This clonotype appeared a few times. What was sequenced was blood. This sequence joins TRBV20-1 and TRBJ2-5, with D unresolved. The TCR originated in a woman aged 25 to 39 in good health. CDR3 amino acids: CSAREGYSRARGETQYF. The CDR3 coding sequence is TGCAGTGCTAGAGAGGGGTACTCTAGGGCCCGTGGGGAGACCCAGTACTTC.